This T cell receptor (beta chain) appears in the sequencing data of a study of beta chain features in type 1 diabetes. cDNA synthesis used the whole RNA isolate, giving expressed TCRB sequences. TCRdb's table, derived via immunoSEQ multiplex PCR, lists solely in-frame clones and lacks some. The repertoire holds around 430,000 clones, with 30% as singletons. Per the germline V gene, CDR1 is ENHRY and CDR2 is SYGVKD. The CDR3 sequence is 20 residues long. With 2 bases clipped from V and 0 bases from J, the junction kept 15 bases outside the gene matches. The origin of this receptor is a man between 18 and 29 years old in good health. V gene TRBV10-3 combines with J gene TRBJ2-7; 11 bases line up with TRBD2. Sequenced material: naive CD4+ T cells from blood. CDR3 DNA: TGTGCCATCAGTGAGCCAGGGGCCTCTAGCGGGAGGCAGAGCTCCTACGAGCAGTACTTC. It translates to CAISEPGASSGRQSSYEQYF.